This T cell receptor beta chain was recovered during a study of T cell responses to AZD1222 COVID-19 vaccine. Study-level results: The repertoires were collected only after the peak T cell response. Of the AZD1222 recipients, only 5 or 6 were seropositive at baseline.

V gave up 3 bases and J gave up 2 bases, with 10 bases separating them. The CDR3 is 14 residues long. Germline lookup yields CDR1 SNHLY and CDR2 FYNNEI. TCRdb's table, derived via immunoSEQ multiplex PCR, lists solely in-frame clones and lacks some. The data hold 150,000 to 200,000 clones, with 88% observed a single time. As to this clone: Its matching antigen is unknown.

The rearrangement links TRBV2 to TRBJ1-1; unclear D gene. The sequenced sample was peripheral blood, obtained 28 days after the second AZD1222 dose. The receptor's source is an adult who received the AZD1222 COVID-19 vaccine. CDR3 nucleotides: TGTGCCAGCAGTGACGGGTGGGGTAACACTGAAGCTTTCTTT. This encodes CASSDGWGNTEAFF.